These 13 T cell receptor beta chains came from one sample sequenced in a study of CD8 T cells in Susac syndrome. It was with random hexamers that about 0.45 to 1 ug RNA was reverse transcribed. TCRdb reanalysed the immunoSEQ multiplex PCR reads using MiXCR and keeps one entry per CDR3 protein. The data hold 400,000 to 550,000 distinct CDR3 sequences, with 75% to 90% observed a single time. The sequenced material came from CD8+ T cells from PBMCs. These receptors all come from a human donor with multiple sclerosis.

This sequence joins TRBV19 and TRBJ1-1; possibly TRBD1 for D (6 bases). The CDR3 consists of 15 residues. CDR1 LNHDA and CDR2 SQIVND come from the germline V gene (reference sequence). The germline V and J ends were trimmed by 6 bases and 0 bases, with 14 bases remaining between them. The DNA for the CDR3 is TGTGCCAGTAGGCAGGACAGTTTCATGAACACTGAAGCTTTCTTT. It translates to CASRQDSFMNTEAFF.

This rearrangement joins TRBV12-3 or TRBV12-4 to TRBJ2-5, with 10 bases identical to TRBD1. V lost 6 bases to trimming and J lost 3 bases; unmatched junction nucleotides: 16. CDR3 length equals 18 residues. The CDR3 loop is CASSNTFRDRGLKETQYF. DNA for the CDR3: TGTGCCAGCAGCAACACATTCAGGGACAGGGGCTTGAAAGAGACCCAGTACTTC.

CDR3 nucleotides: TGTGCCAGCAGTTACATTCAGGGGGGCAATCAGCCCCAGCATTTT. Translation gives CASSYIQGGNQPQHF. The chain couples TRBV6-5 to TRBJ1-5, with 7 bases matching TRBD1. This CDR3 region has 15 residues. Trimming cost V 2 bases and J 2 bases; bases outside gene matches: 3. CDR1 and CDR2 from the germline V gene are MNHEY and SVGAGI.

This clonotype was picked up a small number of times. The rearrangement links TRBV29-1 to TRBJ1-4, with 8 bases lining up with TRBD1. V lost 5 bases to trimming and J lost 10 bases; unmatched junction nucleotides: 9. CDR1 and CDR2 from the germline V gene are SQVTM and ANQGSEA. The CDR3 has 13 amino acids. The CDR3: CSVPGGIEGKLFF. CDR3 in DNA: TGCAGCGTTCCAGGGGGCATTGAGGGAAAACTGTTTTTT.

The V call is TRBV2, the J call TRBJ1-5; D is ambiguous. Germline V CDR1 and CDR2: SNHLY, FYNNEI. The CDR3 spans 15 residues. V lost 2 bases and J 1 base, leaving 9 bases between the germline ends. The CDR3: CASSEWFSSNQPQHF. DNA for the CDR3: TGTGCCAGCAGTGAATGGTTCTCGAGCAATCAGCCCCAGCATTTT.

V gene TRBV5-1 combines with J gene TRBJ1-4, with D uncertain. CDR3 length equals 15 residues. Between the trimmed V and J ends, which lost 4 bases and 3 bases, there was a span of 13 bases. Germline values: CDR1 SGHRS, CDR2 YFSETQ. CDR3 residues: CASSAEGSSNEKLFF. The CDR3, as DNA: TGCGCCAGCAGCGCCGAAGGTTCCTCTAATGAAAAACTGTTTTTT. Drawing the rest from reference TRBV5-1 and TRBJ1-4, the complete variable domain is KAGVTQTPRYLIKTRGQQVTLSCSPISGHRSVSWYQQTPGQGLQFLFEYFSETQRNKGNFPGRFSGRQFSNSRSEMNVSTLELGDSALYLCASSAEGSSNEKLFFGSGTQLSVL.

The chain has TRBV27 and TRBJ2-1; TRBD2 aligns across 7 bases. This CDR3 region has 16 residues. Germline V gives CDR1 MNHEY, CDR2 SMNVEV (reference sequence). V was clipped by 5 bases and J by 8 bases; unmatched bases: 15. CDR3 amino acids: CASSTLSGPVVDEQFF. The DNA of the CDR3 is TGTGCCAGCAGTACCCTTAGCGGGCCCGTCGTCGATGAGCAGTTCTTC.

The V gene is TRBV29-1, the J gene TRBJ1-1, with D unclear. Per the germline V gene, CDR1 is SQVTM and CDR2 is ANQGSEA. This CDR3 is 13 amino acids long. V gave up 0 bases and J gave up 0 bases, with 5 bases separating them. This CDR3 is CSVEDGLNTEAFF. The CDR3 region has the DNA TGCAGCGTTGAAGATGGGCTGAACACTGAAGCTTTCTTT.

This chain uses TRBV30 with TRBJ1-1, with D perhaps TRBD1 (5 bases). The CDR3 loop spans 11 amino acids. Germline lookup yields CDR1 GTSNPN and CDR2 SVGIG (reference sequence). Trimming took off 5 bases at V and 6 bases at J, with 10 bases between the two ends. CDR3 protein: CAWDQGSEAFF. In DNA, the CDR3 is TGTGCCTGGGATCAGGGCTCTGAAGCTTTCTTT.

CDR3 loop: CASSVVGTSFYEQFF. The CDR3, as DNA: TGTGCCAGCAGCGTAGTCGGGACTAGTTTCTATGAGCAGTTCTTC. The chain couples TRBV9 to TRBJ2-1, with 8 bases matching TRBD2. CDR1 and CDR2 (germline): SGDLS, YYNGEE. V lost 0 bases, J lost 8 bases, and 7 bases stayed unmatched. This CDR3 comprises 15 residues.

The chain recombines TRBV4-1 with TRBJ2-1, with unresolved D. The V gene's germline CDR1 is MGHRA and CDR2 YSYEKL. Trimming took off 4 bases at V and 2 bases at J, with 9 bases between the two ends. This CDR3 comprises 14 residues. CDR3 DNA: TGCGCCAGCAGCCTAGCAGAAACCTACAATGAGCAGTTCTTC. Protein product: CASSLAETYNEQFF.

The CDR3 sequence is CASSDRQKLFF. CDR3 sequence (DNA): TGTGCCAGCAGTGACCGGCAGAAACTGTTTTTT. V and J are TRBV2 and TRBJ1-4; no reliable D call. V was pared by 3 bases and J by 11 bases, with 7 bases between. Germline V gene data show CDR1 as SNHLY and CDR2 as FYNNEI. The length of the CDR3 is 11 residues.

This clonotype was counted a single time. The chain recombines TRBV6-1 with TRBJ1-5; 9 nucleotides agree with TRBD1. With V trimmed by 6 bases and J by 1 base, 7 bases remained unmatched. There are 16 residues in the CDR3. Germline CDR1 MNHNS, CDR2 SASEGT. CDR3 in DNA: TGTGCCAGCAGGCGGACAGGGGTACGAAGCAATCAGCCCCAGCATTTT. Amino acid sequence: CASRRTGVRSNQPQHF.